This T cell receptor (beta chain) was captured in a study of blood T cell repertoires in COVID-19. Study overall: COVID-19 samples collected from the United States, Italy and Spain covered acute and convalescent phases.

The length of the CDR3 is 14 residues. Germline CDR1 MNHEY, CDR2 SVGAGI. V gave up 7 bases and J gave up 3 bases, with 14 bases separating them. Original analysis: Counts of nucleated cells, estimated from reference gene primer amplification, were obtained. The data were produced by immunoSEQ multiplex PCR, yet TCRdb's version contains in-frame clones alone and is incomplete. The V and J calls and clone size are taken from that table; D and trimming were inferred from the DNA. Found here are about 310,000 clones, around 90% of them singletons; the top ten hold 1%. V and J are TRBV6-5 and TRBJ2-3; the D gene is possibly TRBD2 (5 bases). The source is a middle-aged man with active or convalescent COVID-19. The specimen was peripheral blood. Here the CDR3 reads CASKGDYETDTQYF. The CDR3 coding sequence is TGTGCCAGCAAGGGCGACTACGAGACAGATACGCAGTATTTT.